The 13 T cell receptor beta chains presented below share a single source sample, sequenced in a study of T cells expressing NK-cell markers. After re-calling the 5' RACE reads, TCRdb lists one entry per CDR3 protein, DNA absent. The specimen's table records about 540,000 distinct CDR3 sequences. Sample: blood T cells: a sorted CD56 or NKG2C T cell subset, CD4+ or CD8+ T cells, or bulk PBMC T cells (not recorded which). These TCRs come from a young man in good health.

The CDR3 is CASRSGLAGRTDTQYF. The chain is built from TRBV5-1 and TRBJ2-3; absent DNA, TCRdb's TRBD2 call cannot be checked. Germline loops: CDR1 SGHRS, CDR2 YFSETQ. The CDR3 has 16 residues.

The rearrangement joins TRBV7-9 to TRBJ1-1. From germline, CDR1 is SEHNR and CDR2 FQNEAQ (reference sequence). There are 15 residues in the CDR3. The CDR3 loop reads CASSSKSSLNTEAFF.

This rearrangement joins TRBV3-1 to TRBJ2-7. The CDR3 is 16 amino acids. Germline V gene sequence: CDR1 LGHDT, CDR2 YNNKEL (reference sequence). CDR3 protein: CASSQDSASWTYEQYF.

The chain uses TRBV6-6 and TRBJ1-2; TCRdb selects TRBD1, and the lack of DNA leaves this call unchecked. The CDR3 is 13 residues long. From germline, CDR1 is MNHNY and CDR2 SVGAGI (reference sequence). CDR3 in amino acids: CASSSGQLYGYTF.

The CDR3 here is CASSLGGLVVDKTQYF. V usage is TRBV7-3 and J usage is TRBJ2-5; TCRdb outputs TRBD2, but without DNA this stays unchecked. This CDR3 contains 16 residues. Germline CDR1 is SGHTA and CDR2 is FQGTGA.

The chain carries TRBV7-2 and TRBJ2-7; TCRdb indicates TRBD1, and absent DNA this call remains unverified. Germline V gene sequence: CDR1 SGHTA, CDR2 FQGNSA. The CDR3 length is 14 residues. CDR3 residues: CASSFARGNYEQYF.

The rearrangement uses TRBV5-1 and TRBJ2-3; TCRdb's D call, TRBD1, is unchecked because there is no DNA. The CDR3 contains 14 residues. The germline V gene encodes CDR1 SGHRS and CDR2 YFSETQ. The chain's CDR3 is CASTLGQVADTQYF.

The V and J genes are TRBV7-2 and TRBJ1-1; TCRdb gives TRBD1 as the D gene, but with no DNA this cannot be confirmed. Germline loops: CDR1 SGHTA, CDR2 FQGNSA. This CDR3 region has 13 residues. The chain's CDR3 is CASSVHRDREAFF.

The V and J genes are TRBV5-1 and TRBJ2-1; checking the TCRdb D call of TRBD1 is not possible without DNA. This CDR3 spans 18 amino acids. Looked up from germline, CDR1 is SGHRS and CDR2 is YFSETQ. CDR3 loop: CASSLEGSRGGGNNEQFF.

The chain combines TRBV7-9 with TRBJ2-1; checking the TCRdb D call of TRBD1 is not possible without DNA. The CDR3 spans 17 residues. Germline lookup yields CDR1 SEHNR and CDR2 FQNEAQ (reference sequence). The CDR3 here is CASSPTLKQGIYNEQFF.

The rearrangement uses TRBV20-1 and TRBJ2-5; the D call of TRBD2 rests on TCRdb alone, since no DNA is present to check it. The CDR3 totals 13 residues. From germline, CDR1 is DFQATT and CDR2 SNEGSKA (reference sequence). The CDR3 loop is CSAPLAGLETQYF.

The chain is built from TRBV7-2 and TRBJ1-6; absent DNA, TCRdb's TRBD1 call cannot be checked. Germline CDR1 SGHTA, CDR2 FQGNSA. The CDR3 loop spans 16 amino acids. The CDR3 region is CASSLVGGQVGSPLHF.

The rearrangement joins TRBV11-2 to TRBJ2-5. The CDR3 spans 15 residues. Germline-derived CDR1 and CDR2 are SGHAT and FQNNGV. The CDR3 sequence: CASSLVGSHQETQYF.